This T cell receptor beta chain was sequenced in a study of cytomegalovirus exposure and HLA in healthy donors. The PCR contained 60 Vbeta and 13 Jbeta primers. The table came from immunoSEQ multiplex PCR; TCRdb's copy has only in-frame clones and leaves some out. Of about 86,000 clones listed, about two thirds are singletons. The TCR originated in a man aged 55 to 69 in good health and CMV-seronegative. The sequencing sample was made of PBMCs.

CDR3 region: CASSPATPGGTDTQYF. The CDR3, as DNA: TGCGCCAGCAGCCCGGCGACCCCGGGGGGGACAGATACGCAGTATTTT. The rearrangement joins TRBV5-1 to TRBJ2-3; 8 positions agree with TRBD2. Germline V CDR1 and CDR2: SGHRS, YFSETQ. Trimming at V came to 4 bases and at J to 3 bases, leaving 10 bases not matched to a gene. The CDR3 is 16 residues long.